These T cell receptor beta chains were read from a single sample in a study of T cell clonotyping in hematopoietic cell transplantation. Here immunoSEQ multiplex PCR was the method, and the copy in TCRdb shows in-frame clones only, minus some. The table records approximately 1,600 clones, roughly 84% of them present only once. Source: PBMCs, taken 30 days after allogeneic stem cell transplant. The receptors derive from a male patient between 25 and 39 years old who had an allogeneic stem cell transplant, so T cells may come from the graft donor. Some clones in this sample may be carry-over from other donors' samples. Both conserved end residues are part of each CDR3. The order of the fields is D gene, clone size, J gene, V gene, CDR3 DNA, CDR3 protein. D genes are given only for firm matches. Clone size is shown for a subset of rows, as once, few, many or a class of expanded clone.

D gene: NA; clone size: NA; J gene: TRBJ2-6; V gene: TRBV16; CDR3 DNA: TGTGCCAGCAGCGGGGGTAAGGTCGTTAACAGTCGGGCCAACGTCCTGACTTTC; CDR3 protein: CASSGGKVVNSRANVLTF
D gene: TRBD2; clone size: once; J gene: TRBJ2-5; V gene: TRBV5-8; CDR3 DNA: TGTGCCAGCAGCTACGCCAGCGGGAGAAGGACCCAGTACTTC; CDR3 protein: CASSYASGRRTQYF
D gene: NA; clone size: NA; J gene: TRBJ2-2; V gene: TRBV11-2; CDR3 DNA: TGTGCCAGCAGCCGAGACGGGTCGGTCGGGGAGCTGTTTTTT; CDR3 protein: CASSRDGSVGELFF
D gene: NA; clone size: NA; J gene: TRBJ1-1; V gene: TRBV7-2; CDR3 DNA: TGTGCCAGCAGCTTACAGCTGAACACTGAAGCTTTCTTT; CDR3 protein: CASSLQLNTEAFF
D gene: NA; clone size: few; J gene: TRBJ2-7; V gene: TRBV6-5; CDR3 DNA: TGTGCCAGCAGTTACGCACCCGGATACGAGCAGTACTTC; CDR3 protein: CASSYAPGYEQYF
D gene: NA; clone size: NA; J gene: TRBJ1-1; V gene: TRBV7-9; CDR3 DNA: TGTGCCAGCAGCTCCCGGCGGGACACGGCTCAGGAAGCTTTCTTT; CDR3 protein: CASSSRRDTAQEAFF
D gene: TRBD1; clone size: NA; J gene: TRBJ1-3; V gene: TRBV7-9; CDR3 DNA: TGTGCCAGCAGCTTAGCATTAGGGGGCTATGGAAACACCATATATTTT; CDR3 protein: CASSLALGGYGNTIYF
D gene: TRBD1; clone size: few; J gene: TRBJ2-7; V gene: TRBV5-1; CDR3 DNA: TGCGCCAGCAGCTTGGGGGAACAGGGGGCATCCTACGAGCAGTACTTC; CDR3 protein: CASSLGEQGASYEQYF
D gene: NA; clone size: NA; J gene: TRBJ1-2; V gene: TRBV5-6; CDR3 DNA: TGTGCCAGCAGCTTGGAGACCTATGGCTACACCTTC; CDR3 protein: CASSLETYGYTF
D gene: NA; clone size: few; J gene: TRBJ1-4; V gene: TRBV5-1; CDR3 DNA: TGCGCCAGCAGCTTGAAAAAGTGGGCCAATGAAAAACTGTTTTTT; CDR3 protein: CASSLKKWANEKLFF
D gene: TRBD2; clone size: few; J gene: TRBJ2-7; V gene: TRBV13; CDR3 DNA: TGTGCCAGCAGCTGGACTAGCGGGGGGCCAGGCTCCTACGAGCAGTACTTC; CDR3 protein: CASSWTSGGPGSYEQYF
D gene: NA; clone size: once; J gene: TRBJ1-2; V gene: TRBV2; CDR3 DNA: TGTGCCAGCAGCCCAAACCCCTCAAGGAATGGCTACACCTTC; CDR3 protein: CASSPNPSRNGYTF
D gene: NA; clone size: NA; J gene: TRBJ2-2; V gene: TRBV25-1; CDR3 DNA: TGTGCCAGCACCATTGGAACCGGGGAGCTGTTTTTT; CDR3 protein: CASTIGTGELFF
D gene: TRBD2; clone size: few; J gene: TRBJ2-3; V gene: TRBV6-5; CDR3 DNA: TGTGCCAGCACATTGACTAGCGGGGCGATAGATACGCAGTATTTT; CDR3 protein: CASTLTSGAIDTQYF
D gene: TRBD1; clone size: NA; J gene: TRBJ1-4; V gene: TRBV5-6; CDR3 DNA: TGTGCCAGCAGCTTACAGGGGATCGGAGATGAAAAACTGTTTTTT; CDR3 protein: CASSLQGIGDEKLFF
D gene: TRBD2; clone size: NA; J gene: TRBJ2-3; V gene: TRBV7-3; CDR3 DNA: TGTGCCAGCAGCTTAATGGCGGGAGGGACAGATACGCAGTATTTT; CDR3 protein: CASSLMAGGTDTQYF
D gene: TRBD1; clone size: NA; J gene: TRBJ2-7; V gene: TRBV9; CDR3 DNA: TGTGCCAGCAGCGCACAGGGGGCCTACGAGCAGTACTTT; CDR3 protein: CASSAQGAYEQYF
D gene: NA; clone size: NA; J gene: TRBJ2-1; V gene: TRBV4-2; CDR3 DNA: TGTGCCAGCAGCCAAGATAGTTATGAGCAGTTCTTC; CDR3 protein: CASSQDSYEQFF
D gene: NA; clone size: NA; J gene: TRBJ1-2; V gene: TRBV7-8; CDR3 DNA: TGTGCCAGCAGCGCTGGACAAGCCCCTCGGGGCTACACCTTC; CDR3 protein: CASSAGQAPRGYTF
D gene: TRBD1; clone size: NA; J gene: TRBJ1-4; V gene: TRBV6-1; CDR3 DNA: TGTGCCAGCAGTTTAGACAGGGTTTCTAATGAAAAACTGTTTTTT; CDR3 protein: CASSLDRVSNEKLFF
D gene: NA; clone size: few; J gene: TRBJ1-1; V gene: TRBV7-9; CDR3 DNA: TGTGCCAGCAGCTTAACGGGTGGTGAAGCTTTCTTT; CDR3 protein: CASSLTGGEAFF
D gene: TRBD2; clone size: NA; J gene: TRBJ2-1; V gene: TRBV29-1; CDR3 DNA: TGCAGCGTCGTATGGACTAGCGGGAGGTACAATGAGCAGTTCTTC; CDR3 protein: CSVVWTSGRYNEQFF
D gene: NA; clone size: NA; J gene: TRBJ2-7; V gene: TRBV2; CDR3 DNA: TGTGCCAGCAGTGAAGCGCTAATAGACGAGCAGTACTTC; CDR3 protein: CASSEALIDEQYF
D gene: NA; clone size: NA; J gene: TRBJ2-2; V gene: TRBV7-8; CDR3 DNA: TGTGCCAGCAGCTTCCCCGGGGAGCTGTTTTTT; CDR3 protein: CASSFPGELFF
D gene: TRBD2; clone size: NA; J gene: TRBJ2-3; V gene: TRBV11-2; CDR3 DNA: TGTGCCAGCAGCTTCGAAGGGACTAGCGGGAAACATACGCAGTATTTT; CDR3 protein: CASSFEGTSGKHTQYF
D gene: NA; clone size: NA; J gene: TRBJ1-2; V gene: TRBV5-1; CDR3 DNA: TGCGCCAGCAGTTCCGAGTGGGAGGGCTATGGCTACACCTTC; CDR3 protein: CASSSEWEGYGYTF
D gene: NA; clone size: few; J gene: TRBJ2-1; V gene: TRBV27; CDR3 DNA: TGTGCCAGCAGTTTAACCTTGGACCATTACAATGAGCAGTTCTTC; CDR3 protein: CASSLTLDHYNEQFF
D gene: NA; clone size: NA; J gene: TRBJ2-3; V gene: TRBV7-8; CDR3 DNA: TGTGCCAGCAGCCGAGGGGGTAGCGCAGATACGCAGTATTTT; CDR3 protein: CASSRGGSADTQYF
D gene: TRBD2; clone size: NA; J gene: TRBJ2-1; V gene: TRBV4-1; CDR3 DNA: TGCGCCAGCAGCCCGCTAGCGGGAGGTACCAATGAGCAGTTCTTC; CDR3 protein: CASSPLAGGTNEQFF
D gene: NA; clone size: NA; J gene: TRBJ2-1; V gene: TRBV10-2; CDR3 DNA: TGCGCCAGCAGGGACTTATACAATGAGCAGTTCTTC; CDR3 protein: CASRDLYNEQFF
D gene: NA; clone size: NA; J gene: TRBJ1-6; V gene: TRBV4-2; CDR3 DNA: TGTGCCAGCAGCCAAGACTGGGCAGGCCAATTTTCACCCCTCCACTTT; CDR3 protein: CASSQDWAGQFSPLHF
D gene: NA; clone size: NA; J gene: TRBJ2-5; V gene: TRBV6-6; CDR3 DNA: TGTGCCAGCAGCCGGGGGGCCCCAGTCCAAGAGACCCAGTACTTC; CDR3 protein: CASSRGAPVQETQYF
D gene: NA; clone size: NA; J gene: TRBJ1-5; V gene: TRBV28; CDR3 DNA: TGTGCCAGCAGAAAAGACGGGCTTAGCAATCAGCCCCAGCATTTT; CDR3 protein: CASRKDGLSNQPQHF
D gene: TRBD2; clone size: NA; J gene: TRBJ2-2; V gene: TRBV7-2; CDR3 DNA: TGTGCCAGCAGCTTTAGCGGGGGGGTTCTCCGGGAGCTGTTTTTT; CDR3 protein: CASSFSGGVLRELFF
D gene: NA; clone size: NA; J gene: TRBJ2-7; V gene: TRBV7-2; CDR3 DNA: TGTGCCAGCAACAAGACGAAACCGGCATACGAGCAGTACTTC; CDR3 protein: CASNKTKPAYEQYF
D gene: TRBD1; clone size: NA; J gene: TRBJ1-1; V gene: TRBV27; CDR3 DNA: TGTGCCAGCAGTTCAGGGACAGGAATGAGGAGCACTGAAGCTTTCTTT; CDR3 protein: CASSSGTGMRSTEAFF
D gene: NA; clone size: NA; J gene: TRBJ2-7; V gene: TRBV5-1; CDR3 DNA: TGCGCCACCAGGGCCGGGACCGCGAGCTCCTACGAGCAGTACTTC; CDR3 protein: CATRAGTASSYEQYF
D gene: NA; clone size: once; J gene: TRBJ1-2; V gene: TRBV19; CDR3 DNA: TGTGCCAGTAGTATCGAGAACACTCTCTATGGCTACACCTTC; CDR3 protein: CASSIENTLYGYTF
D gene: NA; clone size: NA; J gene: TRBJ1-5; V gene: TRBV19; CDR3 DNA: TGTGCCAGTAGTATAGGAGGTCAGTCCACCCCGGGGCCCCAGCATTTT; CDR3 protein: CASSIGGQSTPGPQHF